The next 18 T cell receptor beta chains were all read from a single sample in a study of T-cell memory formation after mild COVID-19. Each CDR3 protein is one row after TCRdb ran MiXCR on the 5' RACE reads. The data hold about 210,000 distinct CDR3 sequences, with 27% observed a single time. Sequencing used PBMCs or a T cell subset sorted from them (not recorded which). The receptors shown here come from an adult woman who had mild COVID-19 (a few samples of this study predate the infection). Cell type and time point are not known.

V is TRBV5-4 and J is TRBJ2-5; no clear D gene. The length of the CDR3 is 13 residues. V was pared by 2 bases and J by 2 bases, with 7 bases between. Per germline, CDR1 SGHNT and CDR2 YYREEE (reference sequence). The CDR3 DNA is TGTGCCAGCAGCTTAAGGGCTCAAGAGACCCAGTACTTC. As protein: CASSLRAQETQYF.

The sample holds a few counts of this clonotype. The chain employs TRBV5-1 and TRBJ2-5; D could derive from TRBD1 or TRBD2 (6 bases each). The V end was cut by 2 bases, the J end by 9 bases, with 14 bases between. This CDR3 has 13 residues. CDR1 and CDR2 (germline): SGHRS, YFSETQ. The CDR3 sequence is CASSFRPEGAQYF. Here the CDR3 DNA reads TGCGCCAGCAGCTTTCGGCCGGAGGGGGCCCAGTACTTC.

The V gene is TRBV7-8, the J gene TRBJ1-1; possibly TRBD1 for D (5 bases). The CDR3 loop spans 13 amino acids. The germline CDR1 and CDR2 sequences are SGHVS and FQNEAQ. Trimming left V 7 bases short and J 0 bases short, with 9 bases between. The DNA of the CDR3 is TGTGCCAGCATGGGACGGTTGAACACTGAAGCTTTCTTT. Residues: CASMGRLNTEAFF.

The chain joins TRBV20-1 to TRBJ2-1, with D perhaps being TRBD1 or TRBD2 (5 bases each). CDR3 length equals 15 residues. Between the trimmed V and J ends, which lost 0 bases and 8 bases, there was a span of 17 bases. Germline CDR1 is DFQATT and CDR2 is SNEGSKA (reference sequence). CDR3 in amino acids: CSAREGRPGAHEQFF. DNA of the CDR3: TGCAGTGCTAGAGAGGGGAGACCTGGGGCCCATGAGCAGTTCTTC.

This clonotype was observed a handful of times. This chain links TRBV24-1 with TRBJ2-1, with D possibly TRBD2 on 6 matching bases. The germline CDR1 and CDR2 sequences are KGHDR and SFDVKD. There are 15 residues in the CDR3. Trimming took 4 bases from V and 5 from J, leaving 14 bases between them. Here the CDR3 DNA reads TGTGCCACCAGTGACCTCGGGGGAGACCACAATGAGCAGTTCTTC. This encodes CATSDLGGDHNEQFF.

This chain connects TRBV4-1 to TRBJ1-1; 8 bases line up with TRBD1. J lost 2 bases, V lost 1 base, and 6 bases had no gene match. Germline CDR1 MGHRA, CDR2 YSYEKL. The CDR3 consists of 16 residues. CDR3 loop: CASSQGRDRLNTEAFF. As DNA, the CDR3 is TGCGCCAGCAGCCAAGGCAGGGACAGGCTTAACACTGAAGCTTTCTTT.

As DNA, the CDR3 is TGTGCCACCACAGATGGCAATGAGCAGTTCTTC. This gives the protein CATTDGNEQFF. The chain joins TRBV24-1 to TRBJ2-1; D remains unclear. The germline CDR1 and CDR2 sequences are KGHDR and SFDVKD. The CDR3 runs to 11 residues. Trimming removed 8 bases from V and 6 bases from J, with 7 bases in between.

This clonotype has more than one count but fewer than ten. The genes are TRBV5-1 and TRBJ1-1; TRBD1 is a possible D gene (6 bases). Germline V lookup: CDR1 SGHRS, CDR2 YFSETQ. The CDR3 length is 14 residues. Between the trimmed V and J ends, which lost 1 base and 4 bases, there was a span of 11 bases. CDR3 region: CASSLNQGSTEAFF. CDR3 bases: TGCGCCAGCAGCTTGAATCAGGGGAGCACTGAAGCTTTCTTT.

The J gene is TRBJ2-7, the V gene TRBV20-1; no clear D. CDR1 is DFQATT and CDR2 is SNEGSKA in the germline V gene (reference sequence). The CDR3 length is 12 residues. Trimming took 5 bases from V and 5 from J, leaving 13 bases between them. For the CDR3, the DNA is TGCAGTGCTGCCGACCGGCGTGACGAGCAGTACTTC. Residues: CSAADRRDEQYF.

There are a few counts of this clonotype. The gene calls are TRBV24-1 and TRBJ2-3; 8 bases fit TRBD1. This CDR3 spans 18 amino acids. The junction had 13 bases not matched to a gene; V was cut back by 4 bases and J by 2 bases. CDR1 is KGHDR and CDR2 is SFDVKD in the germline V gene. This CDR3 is CATSDSSPGQVVTDTQYF. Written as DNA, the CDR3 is TGTGCCACCAGTGACTCTTCACCGGGACAGGTTGTCACAGATACGCAGTATTTT.

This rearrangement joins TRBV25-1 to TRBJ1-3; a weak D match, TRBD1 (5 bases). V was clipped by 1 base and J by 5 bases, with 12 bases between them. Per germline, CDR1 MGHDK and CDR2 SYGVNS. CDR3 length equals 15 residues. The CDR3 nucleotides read TGTGCCAGCAGTGAATCGAAGACAGATCGAAACACCATATATTTT. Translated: CASSESKTDRNTIYF. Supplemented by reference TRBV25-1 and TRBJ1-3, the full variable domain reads EADIYQTPRYLVIGTGKKITLECSQTMGHDKMYWYQQDPGMELHLIHYSYGVNSTEKGDLSSESTVSRIRTEHFPLTLESARPSHTSQYLCASSESKTDRNTIYFGEGSWLTVV.

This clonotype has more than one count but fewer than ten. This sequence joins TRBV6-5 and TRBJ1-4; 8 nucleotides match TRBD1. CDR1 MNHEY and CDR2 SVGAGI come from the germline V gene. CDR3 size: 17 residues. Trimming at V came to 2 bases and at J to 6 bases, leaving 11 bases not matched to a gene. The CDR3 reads CASSYGYRGGLDEKLFF. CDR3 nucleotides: TGTGCCAGCAGTTACGGTTACAGGGGGGGACTCGATGAAAAACTGTTTTTT.

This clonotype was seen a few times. The CDR3 DNA reads as TGTGCCAGCAGTTCCCCGGGTCTCGGCACCGGGGAGCTGTTTTTT. Its protein is CASSSPGLGTGELFF. The V gene is TRBV6-2 or TRBV6-3, the J gene TRBJ2-2, with D uncertain. The CDR3 covers 15 residues. V was clipped by 4 bases and J by 4 bases, with 13 bases between them. Germline CDR1 and CDR2: MNHEY and SVGEGT.

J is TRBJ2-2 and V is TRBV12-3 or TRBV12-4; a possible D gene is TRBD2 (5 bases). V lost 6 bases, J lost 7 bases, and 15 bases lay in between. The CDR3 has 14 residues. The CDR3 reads CASRRFRGDGELFF. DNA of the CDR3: TGTGCCAGCAGACGGTTTCGGGGTGACGGGGAGCTGTTTTTT.

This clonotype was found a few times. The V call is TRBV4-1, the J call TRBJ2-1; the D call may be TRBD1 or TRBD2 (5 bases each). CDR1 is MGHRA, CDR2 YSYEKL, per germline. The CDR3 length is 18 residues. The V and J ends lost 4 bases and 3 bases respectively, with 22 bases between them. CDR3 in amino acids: CASSRESGTQGYYNEQFF. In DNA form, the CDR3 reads TGCGCCAGCAGCCGAGAGTCCGGGACCCAAGGGTACTACAATGAGCAGTTCTTC.

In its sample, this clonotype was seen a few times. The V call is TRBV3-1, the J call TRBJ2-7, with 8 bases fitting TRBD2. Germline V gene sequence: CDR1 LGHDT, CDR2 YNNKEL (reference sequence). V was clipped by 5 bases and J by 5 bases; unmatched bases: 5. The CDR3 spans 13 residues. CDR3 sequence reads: CASSTGGRNEQYF. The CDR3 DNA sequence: TGTGCCAGCAGCACGGGAGGGCGGAACGAGCAGTACTTC.

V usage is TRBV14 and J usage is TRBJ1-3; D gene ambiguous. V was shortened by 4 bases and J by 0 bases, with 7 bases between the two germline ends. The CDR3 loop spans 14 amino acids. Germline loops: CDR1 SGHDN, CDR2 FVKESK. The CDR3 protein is CASSPGRSGNTIYF. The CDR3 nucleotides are TGTGCCAGCAGCCCAGGACGCTCTGGAAACACCATATATTTT.

The chain's CDR3 is CASELNAGRFF. CDR3 DNA: TGTGCCAGTGAACTCAATGCGGGACGGTTTTTT. The gene calls are TRBV12-3 or TRBV12-4 and TRBJ1-4; D is possibly TRBD1 (5 bases). The CDR3 totals 11 residues. Trimming left V 9 bases short and J 16 bases short, with 18 bases between.